The 19 T cell receptor beta chains below were found in one sample sequenced in a study of T cells in Graves' hyperthyroidism and ophthalmopathy. Template material for amplifying TCR beta CDR3 regions consisted of RNA transcripts. TCR CDR3 regions were first amplified by RT-PCR with HTBI primers. TCRdb ran MiXCR on the multiplex PCR reads and lists one entry per CDR3 protein. This sample has about 640,000 distinct CDR3 sequences, with more than 20% found just once. The sample taken for sequencing was blood. These receptors all come from a man younger than 40 with Graves' ophthalmopathy.

The V gene is TRBV5-5, the J gene TRBJ2-7, with D possibly being TRBD2 (6 bases). The CDR3 runs 16 residues. Deletions cut 9 bases from V and 7 bases from J, with 29 bases between. Looked up from germline, CDR1 is SGHKS and CDR2 is YYEKEE (reference sequence). In nucleotides, the CDR3 is TGTGCCAATCCACGGGAAACGGGAGTCCTCCGGAGGGAGCAGTACTTC. This encodes CANPRETGVLRREQYF.

This clonotype showed up just a few times. The chain employs TRBV5-4 and TRBJ2-3; 7 bases line up with TRBD1. CDR1 and CDR2 (germline): SGHNT, YYREEE (reference sequence). Trimming at V came to 4 bases and at J to 8 bases, leaving 13 bases not matched to a gene. The CDR3 spans 15 residues. The CDR3 DNA follows: TGTGCCAGCAGCGAAACAGGGGTCCTCGCGCCTACGCAGTATTTT. As protein: CASSETGVLAPTQYF.

This clonotype occurred many times. The V gene is TRBV5-6, the J gene TRBJ1-2, with TRBD1 matching over 7 bases. Germline V gene data show CDR1 as SGHDT and CDR2 as YYEEEE. This CDR3 has 14 amino acids. The J segment lost 4 bases and the V segment lost 4 bases, leaving 7 bases of the junction unmatched. The CDR3 here is CASSIEGQAYGYTF. CDR3 coding DNA: TGTGCCAGCAGCATAGAAGGACAGGCCTATGGCTACACCTTC. Complete variable domain (other parts from reference TRBV5-6 and TRBJ1-2): DAGVTQSPTHLIKTRGQQVTLRCSPKSGHDTVSWYQQALGQGPQFIFQYYEEEERQRGNFPDRFSGHQFPNYSSELNVNALLLGDSALYLCASSIEGQAYGYTFGSGTRLTVV.

The sample holds a few counts of this clonotype. The chain couples TRBV20-1 to TRBJ2-3; the match to TRBD2 covers 10 bases. From germline, CDR1 is DFQATT and CDR2 SNEGSKA (reference sequence). The V gene end was trimmed by 3 bases and the J gene end by 5 bases; junction bases not matched to a gene: 8. The CDR3 is 15 amino acids. Here the CDR3 reads CSARDSSGGGDTQYF. The CDR3 DNA reads as TGCAGTGCTAGGGATTCTAGCGGGGGAGGAGATACGCAGTATTTT.

This clonotype was detected ten times or more. The chain uses TRBV2 and TRBJ2-1; 14 nucleotides match TRBD2. The germline gives CDR1 SNHLY, CDR2 FYNNEI. This CDR3 has 15 residues. Trimming took 7 bases from V and 9 from J; bases not matched to a gene: 8. CDR3 DNA sequence: TGTGCCAGCACCGAGGGACTAGCGGGAGTGGTTGAGCAGTTCTTC. Amino acid sequence: CASTEGLAGVVEQFF. The variable domain in full, with the rest retrieved from reference TRBV2 and TRBJ2-1, is EPEVTQTPSHQVTQMGQEVILRCVPISNHLYFYWYRQILGQKVEFLVSFYNNEISEKSEIFDDQFSVERPDGSNFTLKIRSTKLEDSAMYFCASTEGLAGVVEQFFGPGTRLTVL.

V gene TRBV20-1 combines with J gene TRBJ1-3; D remains unclear. The CDR3 extends over 13 amino acids. V lost 1 base and J 15 bases, leaving 19 bases between the germline ends. CDR1 is DFQATT, CDR2 SNEGSKA, per germline (reference sequence). This CDR3 is CSARVSGSTSGYF. The CDR3 nucleotides are TGCAGTGCTAGAGTTAGCGGGAGTACTAGTGGATATTTT.

This clonotype has ten or more counts. This rearrangement joins TRBV28 to TRBJ2-7; TRBD1 agrees at 9 bases. V shed 5 bases, J shed 7 bases, and the junction held 12 bases outside the gene matches. CDR1 is MDHEN, CDR2 SYDVKM, per germline. The CDR3 length is 15 residues. DNA for the CDR3: TGTGCCAGCAGTGTGCCGGCACAGGGGGCGCGTGAGCAGTACTTC. This encodes CASSVPAQGAREQYF.

This clonotype was seen many times. The rearrangement uses TRBV28 and TRBJ2-1; 8 bases map to TRBD1. V lost 7 bases, J lost 5 bases, and 10 bases stayed unmatched. The CDR3 runs to 15 residues. Germline CDR1 and CDR2: MDHEN and SYDVKM. The CDR3 DNA sequence: TGTGCCAGCACCCCTCGAGGGACAGGCAACAATGAGCAGTTCTTC. This gives the protein CASTPRGTGNNEQFF.

The chain has TRBV6-2 or TRBV6-3 and TRBJ1-1; no definite D call. The V end was cut by 1 base, the J end by 4 bases, with 10 bases between. The CDR3 is made up of 14 amino acids. Germline V gene lookup returns CDR1 MNHEY and CDR2 SVGEGT. The CDR3 loop is CASSYFPGTTEAFF. CDR3 bases: TGTGCCAGCAGTTACTTTCCCGGTACCACTGAAGCTTTCTTT.

There are a few counts of this clonotype. For the CDR3, the DNA is TGTGCCAGCAGTTACTCCAGAGGGTCGGCCGGGGAGCTGTTTTTT. Its translation: CASSYSRGSAGELFF. The chain uses TRBV6-5 and TRBJ2-2; tentatively, D is TRBD2 (5 bases). Trimming pared 0 bases from V and 6 bases from J, leaving 11 bases between. There are 15 residues in the CDR3. Germline V lookup: CDR1 MNHEY, CDR2 SVGAGI.

The gene calls are TRBV12-3 or TRBV12-4 and TRBJ2-5; D is unresolved. Trimming cost V 5 bases and J 13 bases, with 20 bases left between them. The CDR3 consists of 13 residues. The CDR3 DNA follows: TGTGCCAGCAGTCCCCCCGGGCCGGGTCTAAGGTACTTC. Translating gives CASSPPGPGLRYF.

As for this clonotype: This sequence may be a read error, since a much larger clone differs from it by one base. The CDR3 does not close with the conserved phenylalanine or tryptophan, likely indicating a read error. The chain couples TRBV3-1 to TRBJ1-1; 8 bases align to TRBD1. J lost 3 bases, V lost 3 bases, and 6 bases had no gene match. Germline V lookup: CDR1 LGHDT, CDR2 YNNKEL (reference sequence). The CDR3 loop spans 15 amino acids. CDR3 bases: TGTGCCAGCAGCCACGGACAGGGTATCTACACTGAAGCTTTCCTT. Amino acid sequence: CASSHGQGIYTEAFL.

The V and J genes are TRBV14 and TRBJ2-2, with D tentatively TRBD1 or TRBD2 (5 bases each). This CDR3 region has 17 residues. V lost 4 bases to trimming and J lost 6 bases, with 21 bases between them. CDR1 SGHDN and CDR2 FVKESK come from the germline V gene. CDR3 in amino acids: CASSRRLWGSLPGELFF. The CDR3 bases are TGTGCCAGCAGCCGGCGACTTTGGGGGAGTCTGCCCGGGGAGCTGTTTTTT.

This clonotype was picked up many times. The gene calls are TRBV3-1 and TRBJ2-3, with 7 bases identical to TRBD2. Per the germline V gene, CDR1 is LGHDT and CDR2 is YNNKEL (reference sequence). J was trimmed by 1 base and V by 0 bases; bases with no gene match: 7. The CDR3 runs 17 residues. Here the CDR3 DNA reads TGTGCCAGCAGCCAAGAGACGGCGGGGGAGGGCACAGATACGCAGTATTTT. This codes for CASSQETAGEGTDTQYF.

In DNA form, the CDR3 reads TGTGCCAGCAGCACGGAGACAGGGGGGTACACTGAAGCTTTCTTT. As protein: CASSTETGGYTEAFF. The chain uses TRBV13 and TRBJ1-1, with TRBD1 matching over 9 bases. The trim removed 5 bases at V and 3 bases at J, leaving 7 bases unmatched. Germline-derived CDR1 and CDR2 are PRHDT and FYEKMQ (reference sequence). This CDR3 comprises 15 residues.

This clonotype was found many times. The chain recombines TRBV2 with TRBJ2-7, with D unresolved. Trimming pared 5 bases from V and 3 bases from J, leaving 8 bases between. Germline CDR1 and CDR2: SNHLY and FYNNEI. This CDR3 contains 12 residues. Here the CDR3 reads CASSPRHYEQYF. CDR3 coding DNA: TGTGCCAGCAGTCCCAGGCACTACGAGCAGTACTTC.

The J gene is TRBJ2-5, the V gene TRBV28; 8 bases fit TRBD1. Germline CDR1 reads MDHEN; CDR2 reads SYDVKM. This CDR3 contains 16 residues. The J segment lost 5 bases and the V segment lost 5 bases, leaving 13 bases of the junction unmatched. The CDR3 spells CASSPRVRGPGETQYF. The CDR3 DNA reads TGTGCCAGCAGTCCTCGGGTCAGGGGGCCGGGCGAGACCCAGTACTTC.

This clonotype was seen many times. This rearrangement joins TRBV7-2 to TRBJ2-1, with 11 positions matching TRBD2. CDR3 length equals 15 residues. In germline, CDR1 is SGHTA, CDR2 FQGNSA. J was trimmed by 4 bases and V by 4 bases; bases with no gene match: 3. CDR3 loop: CASSSIAGGYNEQFF. The CDR3 DNA is TGTGCCAGCAGCTCGATAGCGGGAGGGTACAATGAGCAGTTCTTC.

V and J are TRBV20-1 and TRBJ2-3; D not certain. Germline CDR1 DFQATT, CDR2 SNEGSKA (reference sequence). The CDR3 is made up of 12 amino acids. The germline V and J ends were trimmed by 7 bases and 0 bases, with 8 bases remaining between them. This CDR3 reads CSVTPSTDTQYF. The CDR3 DNA reads TGCAGTGTAACACCAAGCACAGATACGCAGTATTTT.